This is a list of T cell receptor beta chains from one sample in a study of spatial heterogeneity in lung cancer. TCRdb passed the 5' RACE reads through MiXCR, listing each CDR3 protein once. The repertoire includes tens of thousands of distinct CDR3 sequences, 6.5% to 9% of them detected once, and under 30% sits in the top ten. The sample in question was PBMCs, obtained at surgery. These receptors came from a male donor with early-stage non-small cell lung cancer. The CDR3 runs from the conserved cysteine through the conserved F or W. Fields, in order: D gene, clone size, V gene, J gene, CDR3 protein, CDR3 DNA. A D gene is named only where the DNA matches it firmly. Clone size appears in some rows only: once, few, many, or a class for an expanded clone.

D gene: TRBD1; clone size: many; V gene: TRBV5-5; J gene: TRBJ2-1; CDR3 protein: CASSQQGAYEQFF; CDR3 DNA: TGTGCCAGCAGCCAGCAGGGGGCCTATGAGCAGTTCTTC
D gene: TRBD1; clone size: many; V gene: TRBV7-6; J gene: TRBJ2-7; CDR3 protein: CASSLEQGAGEQYF; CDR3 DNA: TGTGCCAGCAGCTTAGAACAGGGGGCAGGGGAGCAGTACTTC
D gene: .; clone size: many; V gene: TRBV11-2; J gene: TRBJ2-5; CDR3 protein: CASSQGREETQYF; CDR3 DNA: TGTGCCAGCAGCCAGGGGAGGGAAGAGACCCAGTACTTC
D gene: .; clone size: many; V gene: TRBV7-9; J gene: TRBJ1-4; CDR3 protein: CASSPDAAVPHHEKLFF; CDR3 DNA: TGTGCCAGCAGCCCCGATGCAGCCGTGCCGCATCATGAAAAACTGTTTTTT
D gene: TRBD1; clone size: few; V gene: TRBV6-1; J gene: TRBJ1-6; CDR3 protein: CASRPTGGRSPLHF; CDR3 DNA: TGTGCCAGCAGACCGACAGGGGGTCGATCACCCCTCCACTTT
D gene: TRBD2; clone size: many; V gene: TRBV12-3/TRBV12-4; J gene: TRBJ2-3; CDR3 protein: CASSLWTSGSETDTQYF; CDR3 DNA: TGTGCCAGCAGCCTCTGGACTAGCGGGAGTGAAACAGATACGCAGTATTTT
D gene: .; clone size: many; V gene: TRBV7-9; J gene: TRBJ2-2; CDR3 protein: CASSPTPSGELFF; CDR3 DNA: TGTGCCAGCAGCCCAACCCCCTCCGGGGAGCTGTTTTTT
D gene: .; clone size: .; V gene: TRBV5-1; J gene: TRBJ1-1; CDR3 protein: CASSALPGVTEAFF; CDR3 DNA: TGCGCCAGCAGCGCCCTTCCAGGGGTCACTGAAGCTTTCTTT
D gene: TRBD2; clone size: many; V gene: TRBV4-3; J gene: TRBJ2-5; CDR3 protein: CASSQGSRRGLAQETQYF; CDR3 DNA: TGCGCCAGCAGCCAAGGGTCCCGACGGGGACTAGCTCAAGAGACCCAGTACTTC
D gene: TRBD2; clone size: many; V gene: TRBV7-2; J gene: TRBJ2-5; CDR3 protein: CASSLGLAEETQYF; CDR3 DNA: TGTGCCAGCAGCTTAGGTCTAGCGGAAGAGACCCAGTACTTC
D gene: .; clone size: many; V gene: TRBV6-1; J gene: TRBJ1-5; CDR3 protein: CASSEPSRDQPQHF; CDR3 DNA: TGTGCCAGCAGTGAACCGAGCAGGGATCAGCCCCAGCATTTT
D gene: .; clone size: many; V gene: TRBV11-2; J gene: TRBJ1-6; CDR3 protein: CASSPRTGLENSPLHF; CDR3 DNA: TGTGCCAGCAGCCCCCGCACGGGACTGGAGAATTCACCCCTCCACTTT
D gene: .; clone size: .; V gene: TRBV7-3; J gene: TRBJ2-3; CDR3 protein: CASSLIGGPDTQYF; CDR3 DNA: TGTGCCAGCAGCTTAATAGGGGGGCCTGATACGCAGTATTTT
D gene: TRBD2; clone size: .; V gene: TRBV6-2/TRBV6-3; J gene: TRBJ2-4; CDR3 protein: CASSLFGGDRNIQYF; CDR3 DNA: TGTGCCAGCAGCCTTTTCGGGGGGGATAGGAACATTCAGTACTTC
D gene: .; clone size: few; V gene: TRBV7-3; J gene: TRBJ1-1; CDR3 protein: CASSLGQELTEAFF; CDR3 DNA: TGTGCCAGCAGCTTGGGGCAAGAACTCACTGAAGCTTTCTTT
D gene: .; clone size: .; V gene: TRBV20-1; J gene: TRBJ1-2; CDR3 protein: CSARDRQLSNYGYTF; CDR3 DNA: TGCAGTGCTAGAGATCGTCAGCTGTCTAACTATGGCTACACCTTC
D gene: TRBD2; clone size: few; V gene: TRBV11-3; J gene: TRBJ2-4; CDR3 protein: CASSQGLDPGGGNIQYF; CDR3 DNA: TGTGCCAGCAGCCAGGGACTAGACCCTGGCGGGGGAAACATTCAGTACTTC
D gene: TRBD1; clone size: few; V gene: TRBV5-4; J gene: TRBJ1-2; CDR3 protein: CASSTGTGGSYGYTF; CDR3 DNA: TGTGCCAGCAGCACCGGGACAGGGGGCAGCTATGGCTACACCTTC
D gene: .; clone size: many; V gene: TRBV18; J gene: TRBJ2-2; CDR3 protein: CASSPPEGSGELFF; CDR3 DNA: TGTGCCAGCTCACCACCAGAGGGGTCCGGGGAGCTGTTTTTT
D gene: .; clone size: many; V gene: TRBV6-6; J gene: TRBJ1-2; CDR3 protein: CASSYGTDPGGRTF; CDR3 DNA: TGTGCCAGCAGTTATGGAACGGACCCGGGCGGGCGCACCTTC
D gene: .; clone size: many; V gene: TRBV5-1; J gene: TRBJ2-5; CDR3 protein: CASSTNRDGVETQYF; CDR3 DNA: TGCGCCAGCAGCACCAACAGGGACGGGGTAGAGACCCAGTACTTC
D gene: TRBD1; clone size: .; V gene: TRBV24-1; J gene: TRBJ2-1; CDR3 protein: CATSEKQGWSYNEQFF; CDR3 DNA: TGTGCCACCAGTGAAAAACAGGGGTGGTCCTACAATGAGCAGTTCTTC
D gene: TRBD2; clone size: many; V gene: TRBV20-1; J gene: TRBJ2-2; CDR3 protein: CSAGIAGGGTGELFF; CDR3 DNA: TGCAGTGCTGGAATAGCGGGAGGGGGCACCGGGGAGCTGTTTTTT
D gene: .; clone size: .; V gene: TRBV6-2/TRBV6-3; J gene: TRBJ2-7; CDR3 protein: CASSYPGTLLEQYF; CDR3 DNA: TGTGCCAGCAGTTACCCTGGGACTCTCCTAGAGCAGTACTTC
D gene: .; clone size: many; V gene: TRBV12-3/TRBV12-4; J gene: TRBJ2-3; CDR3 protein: CASSFRRASTDTQYF; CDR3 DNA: TGTGCCAGCAGTTTTCGGCGGGCTAGCACAGATACGCAGTATTTT
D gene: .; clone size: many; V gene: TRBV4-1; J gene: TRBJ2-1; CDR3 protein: CASSQTGASYNEQFF; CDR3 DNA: TGCGCCAGCAGCCAAACGGGAGCCTCCTACAATGAGCAGTTCTTC
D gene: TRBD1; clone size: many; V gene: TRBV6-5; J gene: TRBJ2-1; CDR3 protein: CASSYSTGGLNEQFF; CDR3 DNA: TGTGCCAGCAGTTACTCCACAGGGGGACTCAATGAGCAGTTCTTC
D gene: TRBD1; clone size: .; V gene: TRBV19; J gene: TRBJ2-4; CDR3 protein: CASSIAGGQNIQYF; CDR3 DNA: TGTGCCAGTAGTATTGCAGGGGGCCAAAACATTCAGTACTTC
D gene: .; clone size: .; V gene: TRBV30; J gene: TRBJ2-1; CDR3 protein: CAWSPGLDNEQFF; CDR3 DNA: TGTGCCTGGAGCCCCGGGTTAGACAATGAGCAGTTCTTC
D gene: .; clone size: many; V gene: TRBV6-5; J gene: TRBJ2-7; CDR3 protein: CASRQSSYEQYF; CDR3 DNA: TGTGCCAGCAGACAGTCCTCCTACGAGCAGTACTTC
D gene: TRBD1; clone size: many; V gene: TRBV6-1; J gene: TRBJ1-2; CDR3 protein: CASSGIPGQDYGYTF; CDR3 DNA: TGTGCCAGCAGTGGGATTCCGGGACAGGACTATGGCTACACCTTC
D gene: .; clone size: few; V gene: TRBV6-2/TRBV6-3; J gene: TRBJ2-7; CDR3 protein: CASSYEQVIYEQYF; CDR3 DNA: TGTGCCAGCAGTTACGAACAGGTGATATACGAGCAGTACTTC
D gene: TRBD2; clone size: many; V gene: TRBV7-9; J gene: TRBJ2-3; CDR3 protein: CASSTRREGSTDTQYF; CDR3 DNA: TGTGCCAGCAGCACTCGTCGGGAGGGTAGCACAGATACGCAGTATTTT
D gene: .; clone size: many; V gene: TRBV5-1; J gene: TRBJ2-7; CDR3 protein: CASSLAAQTYEQYF; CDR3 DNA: TGCGCCAGCAGCTTGGCCGCACAGACCTACGAGCAGTACTTC
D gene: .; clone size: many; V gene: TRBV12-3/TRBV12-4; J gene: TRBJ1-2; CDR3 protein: CASRGVLYGYTF; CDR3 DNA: TGTGCCAGCAGAGGGGTTCTCTATGGCTACACCTTC
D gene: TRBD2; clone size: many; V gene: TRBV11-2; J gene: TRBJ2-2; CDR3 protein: CASSPRGGGGELFF; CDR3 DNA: TGTGCCAGCAGCCCCCGCGGGGGAGGCGGGGAGCTGTTTTTT
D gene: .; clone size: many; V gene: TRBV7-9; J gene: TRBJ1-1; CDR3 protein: CASSPPPGNTEAFF; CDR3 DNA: TGTGCCAGCAGCCCTCCACCGGGGAACACTGAAGCTTTCTTT
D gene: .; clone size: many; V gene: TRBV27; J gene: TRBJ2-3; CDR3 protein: CASSLSAGVSTDTQYF; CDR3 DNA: TGTGCCAGCAGTTTATCGGCAGGGGTCAGCACAGATACGCAGTATTTT
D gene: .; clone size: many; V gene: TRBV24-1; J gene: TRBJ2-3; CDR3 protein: CATSDGSGTDTQYF; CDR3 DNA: TGTGCCACCAGTGATGGAAGCGGCACAGATACGCAGTATTTT
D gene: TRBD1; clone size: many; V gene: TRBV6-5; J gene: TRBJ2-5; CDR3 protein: CASSSQTGTGHQETQYF; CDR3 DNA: TGTGCCAGCAGTTCTCAGACCGGGACAGGACACCAAGAGACCCAGTACTTC
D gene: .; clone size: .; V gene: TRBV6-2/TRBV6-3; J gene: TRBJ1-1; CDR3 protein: CASKTGSLMNTEAFF; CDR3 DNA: TGTGCCAGCAAAACAGGGAGCCTTATGAACACTGAAGCTTTCTTT
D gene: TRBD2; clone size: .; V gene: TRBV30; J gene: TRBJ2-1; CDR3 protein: CAWSTSGGINEQFF; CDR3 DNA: TGTGCCTGGTCGACTAGCGGGGGGATCAATGAGCAGTTCTTC
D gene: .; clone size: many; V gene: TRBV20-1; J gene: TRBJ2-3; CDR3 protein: CSARGRLYTDTQYF; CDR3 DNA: TGCAGTGCTAGAGGACGGTTATACACAGATACGCAGTATTTT
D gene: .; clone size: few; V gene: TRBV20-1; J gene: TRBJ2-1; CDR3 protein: CMAARSHNEQFF; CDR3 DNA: TGCATGGCCGCTCGGAGTCACAATGAGCAGTTCTTC
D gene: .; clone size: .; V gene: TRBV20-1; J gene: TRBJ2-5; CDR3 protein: CSANTGQETQYF; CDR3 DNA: TGCAGTGCTAACACGGGGCAAGAGACCCAGTACTTC
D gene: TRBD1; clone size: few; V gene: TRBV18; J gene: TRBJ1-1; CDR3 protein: CASSPAAGGGNTEAFF; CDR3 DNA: TGTGCCAGCTCACCCGCGGCAGGAGGGGGCAACACTGAAGCTTTCTTT
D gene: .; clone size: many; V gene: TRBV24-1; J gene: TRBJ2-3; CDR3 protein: CATSEDTDTQYF; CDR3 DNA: TGTGCCACCAGTGAAGACACAGATACGCAGTATTTT
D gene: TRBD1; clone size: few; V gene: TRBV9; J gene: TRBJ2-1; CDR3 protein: CASSPEDRATEQFF; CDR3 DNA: TGTGCCAGCAGCCCGGAGGACAGGGCCACCGAGCAGTTCTTC
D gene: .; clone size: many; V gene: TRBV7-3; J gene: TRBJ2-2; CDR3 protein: CASTQGSNTGELFF; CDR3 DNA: TGTGCCAGCACTCAGGGATCGAACACCGGGGAGCTGTTTTTT
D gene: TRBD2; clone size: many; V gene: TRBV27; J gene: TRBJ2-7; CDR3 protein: CASSFSTGERGYEQYF; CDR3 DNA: TGTGCCAGCAGTTTCTCCACCGGGGAGCGGGGGTACGAGCAGTACTTC
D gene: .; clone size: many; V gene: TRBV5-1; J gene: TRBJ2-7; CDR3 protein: CASSLDGDEQYF; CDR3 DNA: TGCGCCAGCAGCTTGGACGGAGACGAGCAGTACTTC
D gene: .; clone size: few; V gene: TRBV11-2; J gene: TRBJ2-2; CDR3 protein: CASSLDRGRRGTGELFF; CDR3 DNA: TGTGCCAGCAGCTTAGATCGGGGTCGCCGAGGGACCGGGGAGCTGTTTTTT
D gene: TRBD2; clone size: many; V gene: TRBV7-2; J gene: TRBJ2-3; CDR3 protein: CASSRASGGASDTQYF; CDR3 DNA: TGTGCCAGCAGCAGAGCTAGCGGGGGGGCCTCAGATACGCAGTATTTT
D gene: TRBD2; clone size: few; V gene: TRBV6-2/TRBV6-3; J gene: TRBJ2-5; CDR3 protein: CASSYRTSGRASLETQYF; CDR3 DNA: TGTGCCAGCAGTTACCGGACTAGCGGGAGGGCCTCTTTAGAGACCCAGTACTTC
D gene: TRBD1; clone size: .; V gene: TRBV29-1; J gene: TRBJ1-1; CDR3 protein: CSVDRGPSTEAFF; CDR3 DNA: TGCAGCGTGGACAGGGGCCCGAGCACTGAAGCTTTCTTT
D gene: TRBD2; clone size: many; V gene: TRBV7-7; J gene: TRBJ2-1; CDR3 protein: CASSVAGNPEQFF; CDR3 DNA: TGTGCTAGCAGCGTAGCGGGGAACCCTGAGCAGTTCTTC
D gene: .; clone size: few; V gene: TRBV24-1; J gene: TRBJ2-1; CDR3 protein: CATSDLLGGQFF; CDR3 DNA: TGTGCCACCAGTGATTTACTAGGAGGGCAGTTCTTC
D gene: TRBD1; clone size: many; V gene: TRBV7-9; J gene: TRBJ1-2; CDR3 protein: CASSSSRGQEIYGYTF; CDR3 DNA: TGTGCCAGCAGCTCCTCCCGCGGACAGGAGATCTATGGCTACACCTTC
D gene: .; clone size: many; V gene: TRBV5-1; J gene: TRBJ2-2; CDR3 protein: CASSLARVLNTGELFF; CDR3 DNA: TGCGCCAGCAGCTTGGCCCGGGTCTTGAACACCGGGGAGCTGTTTTTT
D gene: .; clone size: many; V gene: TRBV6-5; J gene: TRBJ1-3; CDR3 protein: CASSYSREFSGNTIYF; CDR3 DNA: TGTGCCAGCAGTTACTCTAGGGAGTTCTCTGGAAACACCATATATTTT